A selection of T cell receptor beta chains follows, all from one sample in a study of blood T cells in healthy people across ages. TCRdb re-analysed the 5' RACE reads in MiXCR, keeping a single row per CDR3 protein. The sample has nearly 1 million distinct CDR3 sequences; just over 50% are singletons. The sequencing input was blood. These receptors were taken from an older woman in good health. CDR3s include the opening cysteine and the closing phenylalanine or tryptophan. A D gene is named only where the DNA matches it firmly. Some rows have no size entry. The others give once, few or many, or a class for an expanded clone.

>few|17|TRBV21-1|TRBJ2-6|NA
TGTGCCAGCAGCGGCCGGGACAGGGTTTCTGGGGCCAACGTCCTGACTTTC
CASSGRDRVSGANVLTF
>NA|13|TRBV20-1|TRBJ2-5|NA
TGCAGTGCTAGAGCAAGAACCTCCAATGAGCAGTACTTC
CSARARTSNEQYF
>NA|15|TRBV29-1|TRBJ2-3|NA
TGCAGCGTTGATCCGCAGGTCGTTGGGCTGAATACGCAGTATTTT
CSVDPQVVGLNTQYF
>NA|17|TRBV20-1|TRBJ2-7|TRBD1
TGCAGTGCTCCGAACAGACCCCGGGACAGATTTTACAATGAGCAGTACTTC
CSAPNRPRDRFYNEQYF
>NA|13|TRBV20-1|TRBJ1-6|NA
TGCAGTGCTAGAGGCTCAGAAAAATCACCCCTCCACTTT
CSARGSEKSPLHF
>NA|13|TRBV29-1|TRBJ1-2|NA
TGCAGCGTTGAACCTACTTCCCAAGGAGGCTACACCTTC
CSVEPTSQGGYTF
>once|14|TRBV9|TRBJ1-2|NA
TGTGCCAGCAGCGGTGGGGGAATCAACTATGGCTACACCTTC
CASSGGGINYGYTF
>NA|14|TRBV28|TRBJ2-3|TRBD1
TGTGCCAGCAGTTTCGGACAGGAGGTAGATACGCAGTATTTT
CASSFGQEVDTQYF
>NA|13|TRBV20-1|TRBJ2-3|NA
TGCAGTGCTAGACGGGAGCCGACAGATACGCAGTATTTT
CSARREPTDTQYF
>NA|14|TRBV5-1|TRBJ1-2|TRBD1
TGCGCCAGCAGCCCGAGACAGGGGGACGGTGGCTACACCTTC
CASSPRQGDGGYTF
>NA|14|TRBV2|TRBJ2-3|TRBD1
TGTGCCAGCGTTCCGGACAGGGGATCAGATACGCAGTATTTT
CASVPDRGSDTQYF
>NA|16|TRBV4-1|TRBJ1-5|TRBD1
TGCGCCAGCAGCCAAGCGCCGGGACAGATCAATCAGCCCCAGCATTTT
CASSQAPGQINQPQHF
>NA|15|TRBV27|TRBJ2-5|NA
TGTGCCAACAGCTTACTTGGGGACCTCCAAGAGACCCAGTACTTC
CANSLLGDLQETQYF
>NA|17|TRBV4-3|TRBJ2-1|NA
TGCGCCAGCAGCCAGGCGATGGACAGACTCTCCTACAATGAGCAGTTCTTC
CASSQAMDRLSYNEQFF
>NA|19|TRBV4-2|TRBJ1-5|NA
TGTGCCAGCAGCCAAGATAACTCCAGGGTAACTTTCGACGATCAGCCCCAGCATTTT
CASSQDNSRVTFDDQPQHF
>NA|16|TRBV18|TRBJ2-1|NA
TGTGCCAGCTCAGACCAGGGGAGCGGAGTCTACAATGAGCAGTTCTTC
CASSDQGSGVYNEQFF
>NA|17|TRBV15|TRBJ2-5|TRBD2
TGTGCCACCAGCAGAGAACTAGCGGGACGGGTACTGGAGACCCAGTACTTC
CATSRELAGRVLETQYF
>NA|15|TRBV10-3|TRBJ2-3|NA
TGTGCCACTGGGGGAGAAGCTATTTTCACAGATACGCAGTATTTT
CATGGEAIFTDTQYF
>NA|15|TRBV7-2|TRBJ1-2|NA
NA
CASSVTFGAGYGYTF
>NA|14|TRBV20-1|TRBJ2-1|TRBD2
TGCAGTACTAGATTCCTAGCGGGTTACAATGAGCAGTTCTTC
CSTRFLAGYNEQFF
>few|15|TRBV20-1|TRBJ2-7|TRBD2
TGCAGTGCTAGGCACTTATCGGGAGGGTTGGGCGAGCAGTACTTC
CSARHLSGGLGEQYF
>NA|13|TRBV12-3/TRBV12-4|TRBJ2-7|NA
TGTGCCAGCAGTTTGCCGGACAGATACGAGCAGTACTTC
CASSLPDRYEQYF